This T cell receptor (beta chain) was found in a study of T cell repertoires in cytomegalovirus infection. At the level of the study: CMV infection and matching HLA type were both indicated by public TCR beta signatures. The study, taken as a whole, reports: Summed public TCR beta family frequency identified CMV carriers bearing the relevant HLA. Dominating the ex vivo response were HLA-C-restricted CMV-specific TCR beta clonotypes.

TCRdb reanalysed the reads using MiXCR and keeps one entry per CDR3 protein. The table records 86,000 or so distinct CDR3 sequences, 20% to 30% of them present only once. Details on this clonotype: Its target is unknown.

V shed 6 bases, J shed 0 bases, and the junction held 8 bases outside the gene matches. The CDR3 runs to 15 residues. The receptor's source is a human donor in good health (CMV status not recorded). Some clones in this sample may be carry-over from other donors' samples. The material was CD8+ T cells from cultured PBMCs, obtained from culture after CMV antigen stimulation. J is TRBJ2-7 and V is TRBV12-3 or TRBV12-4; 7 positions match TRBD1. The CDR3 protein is CASSPGQEHSYEQYF. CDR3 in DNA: TGTGCCAGCAGCCCAGGACAGGAGCACTCCTACGAGCAGTACTTC.